The 29 T cell receptor beta chains in this list originate from one sample, sequenced in a study of cytotoxic CD8 clonotypes in ibrutinib-treated CLL. Some clones are missing from TCRdb's copy, which holds only in-frame ones; the method was immunoSEQ multiplex PCR. The data hold 45,000 to 70,000 clones, with around 60% observed a single time. The sample was PBMCs, taken after 24 months of ibrutinib treatment. Receptors were obtained from a human donor with chronic lymphocytic leukemia.

The V and J genes are TRBV5-1 and TRBJ1-2; a weak D match, TRBD1 (5 bases). Germline V gene data show CDR1 as SGHRS and CDR2 as YFSETQ. Trimming took off 0 bases at V and 4 bases at J, with 16 bases between the two ends. The CDR3 has 16 amino acids. This CDR3 reads CASSLALGVASYGYTF. The CDR3 DNA sequence: TGCGCCAGCAGCTTGGCCTTGGGGGTGGCCAGCTATGGCTACACCTTC.

This clone was counted many times. V and J are TRBV4-2 and TRBJ2-1; no clear D gene. The CDR3 is 17 amino acids. Germline CDR1 is LGHNA and CDR2 is YNFKEQ. The V and J ends lost 1 base and 6 bases respectively, with 19 bases between them. This CDR3 is CASSQAWSYPHGNEQFF. In DNA, the CDR3 is TGTGCCAGCAGCCAAGCCTGGTCATATCCTCATGGCAATGAGCAGTTCTTC.

V gene TRBV5-6 combines with J gene TRBJ2-5, with 15 nucleotides matching TRBD2. This CDR3 is 16 amino acids long. CDR1 is SGHDT and CDR2 is YYEEEE in the germline V gene. The J segment lost 7 bases and the V segment lost 3 bases, leaving 7 bases of the junction unmatched. The CDR3 nucleotides are TGTGCCAGCAGCTATAGGACTAGCGGGAGGGAGGGGACCCAGTACTTC. The encoded protein is CASSYRTSGREGTQYF.

As concerns this clone: One junction end does not reproduce the germline sequence, and a read error may be involved. The genes are TRBV10-3 and TRBJ2-7; D may be TRBD1 (5 bases). The CDR3 runs to 12 residues. Germline loops: CDR1 ENHRY, CDR2 SYGVKD. CDR3 nucleotide sequence: TGTGCCAGCAGTTCCCTCGCCCAGGGCCAGTACTTC. As protein: CASSSLAQGQYF.

J is TRBJ1-2 and V is TRBV28; 9 bases align to TRBD1. Germline-derived CDR1 and CDR2 are MDHEN and SYDVKM. V was clipped by 6 bases and J by 6 bases; unmatched bases: 2. The CDR3 length is 12 residues. The CDR3 bases are TGTGCCAGCAGGTGGACAGGGGATGGCTACACCTTC. It specifies CASRWTGDGYTF.

This chain links TRBV7-8 with TRBJ2-7; D is undetermined. Germline CDR1 and CDR2: SGHVS and FQNEAQ. V lost 1 base and J 2 bases, leaving 9 bases between the germline ends. This CDR3 has 14 amino acids. CDR3 in DNA: TGTGCCAGCAGCTTAGATCAGCTAGCCTACGAGCAGTACTTC. This codes for CASSLDQLAYEQYF.

V and J are TRBV27 and TRBJ2-5; D may be TRBD1 (6 bases). The CDR3 totals 15 residues. Germline assignment: CDR1 MNHEY and CDR2 SMNVEV (reference sequence). V shed 0 bases and J shed 1 base, with 9 bases lying between them. CDR3 protein: CASSLSVTGQETQYF. CDR3 sequence (DNA): TGTGCCAGCAGTTTATCGGTGACAGGCCAAGAGACCCAGTACTTC.

This clone was picked up many times. The chain carries TRBV4-1 and TRBJ1-2; 9 bases match TRBD1. Germline assignment: CDR1 MGHRA and CDR2 YSYEKL. V gave up 4 bases and J gave up 4 bases; unmatched junction bases: 7. The CDR3 totals 15 residues. CDR3 in amino acids: CASSRLGQGSYGYTF. In DNA form, the CDR3 reads TGCGCCAGCAGCCGATTGGGACAGGGCAGCTATGGCTACACCTTC.

This chain uses TRBV27 with TRBJ2-2; TRBD1 matches 7 bases. The germline V gene has CDR1 MNHEY and CDR2 SMNVEV (reference sequence). The CDR3 is 13 residues long. Losses at the gene ends were 8 bases for V and 5 bases for J; bases not matched to a gene: 5. The CDR3 DNA sequence: TGTGCCAGCTACCGACAGGGTACCGGGGAGCTGTTTTTT. This encodes CASYRQGTGELFF.

This clone was seen only a few times. V and J are TRBV28 and TRBJ1-1; perhaps TRBD1 as D (5 bases). The CDR3 has 18 residues. V was clipped by 3 bases and J by 5 bases, with 25 bases between them. The germline CDR1 and CDR2 sequences are MDHEN and SYDVKM. CDR3 in amino acids: CASSFSSPRDPSRTEAFF. Here the CDR3 DNA reads TGTGCCAGCAGTTTCAGCTCACCCCGGGACCCTTCTAGGACTGAAGCTTTCTTT.

This clone was detected a few times. The chain is built from TRBV18 and TRBJ2-1; D is uncertain. Trimming removed 5 bases from V and 9 bases from J, with 8 bases in between. The CDR3 loop spans 11 amino acids. Per germline, CDR1 KGHSH and CDR2 LQKENI. The CDR3 DNA is TGTGCCAGCTCAAGTTACGGTGAGCAGTTCTTC. Translation gives CASSSYGEQFF.

Ten or more counts support this clone. The chain couples TRBV25-1 to TRBJ2-1, with a weak D call TRBD2 (6 bases). The CDR3 consists of 14 residues. Germline V CDR1 and CDR2: MGHDK, SYGVNS. Trimming removed 0 bases from V and 9 bases from J, with 12 bases in between. CDR3 sequence reads: CASSEYGGSSEQFF. CDR3 coding DNA: TGTGCCAGCAGTGAATATGGGGGGAGCAGTGAGCAGTTCTTC.

This sequence joins TRBV6-1 and TRBJ1-3; D not certain. Trimming pared 1 base from V and 4 bases from J, leaving 14 bases between. Germline V gene sequence: CDR1 MNHNS, CDR2 SASEGT. The CDR3 has 16 amino acids. The CDR3: CASSEGVLLQGNTIYF. The CDR3 bases are TGTGCCAGCAGTGAAGGAGTTCTATTACAGGGAAACACCATATATTTT.

This clone is classed as medium-sized. The V gene is TRBV6-5, the J gene TRBJ1-2, with D tentatively TRBD1 (6 bases). In germline, CDR1 is MNHEY, CDR2 SVGAGI. Deletions cut 6 bases from V and 7 bases from J, with 15 bases between. CDR3 length: 13 amino acids. The CDR3 DNA sequence: TGTGCCAGCAGCCGCCGGGGGGCGGGTGGCTACACCTTC. This translates into CASSRRGAGGYTF.

This clone was observed a single time. The genes are TRBV5-1 and TRBJ1-4, with 8 bases aligning to TRBD1. The V and J ends lost 2 bases and 1 base, in that order; junction bases with no gene match: 1. There are 15 residues in the CDR3. Germline V gene sequence: CDR1 SGHRS, CDR2 YFSETQ. The CDR3 loop reads CASSLTGGTNEKLFF. CDR3 DNA: TGCGCCAGCAGCTTAACAGGGGGAACTAATGAAAAACTGTTTTTT. Full variable domain (missing parts from reference TRBV5-1 and TRBJ1-4): KAGVTQTPRYLIKTRGQQVTLSCSPISGHRSVSWYQQTPGQGLQFLFEYFSETQRNKGNFPGRFSGRQFSNSRSEMNVSTLELGDSALYLCASSLTGGTNEKLFFGSGTQLSVL.

DNA of the CDR3: TGTGCCAGCAGCCGCGGGTCGCAAGAGACCCAGTACTTC. Its protein product is CASSRGSQETQYF. The gene calls are TRBV6-6 and TRBJ2-5, with D perhaps TRBD2 (5 bases). This CDR3 contains 13 residues. With 6 bases removed from V and 2 bases from J, the gap between germline ends came to 10 bases. Germline loops: CDR1 MNHNY, CDR2 SVGAGI (reference sequence).

The CDR3 coding sequence is TGTGCCATCAGTGAGTCGGGCCTTGGGACAGATACGCAGTATTTT. Protein sequence: CAISESGLGTDTQYF. This rearrangement joins TRBV10-3 to TRBJ2-3; unclear D gene. The germline V and J ends were trimmed by 0 bases and 3 bases, with 10 bases remaining between them. CDR3 length equals 15 residues. Germline lookup yields CDR1 ENHRY and CDR2 SYGVKD.

This clone was detected a few times. The chain links TRBV4-1 to TRBJ2-5; 12 nucleotides align to TRBD2. The CDR3 consists of 17 residues. Per the germline V gene, CDR1 is MGHRA and CDR2 is YSYEKL. The V segment lost 1 base and the J segment 2 bases; nucleotides outside the gene matches: 5. CDR3 nucleotide sequence: TGCGCCAGCAGCCAAGGTTGGGGGACTAGCGGGCAAGAGACCCAGTACTTC. Translation gives CASSQGWGTSGQETQYF.

This clone was seen only once. The chain employs TRBV5-1 and TRBJ1-1; D is unclear. V was pared by 3 bases and J by 7 bases, with 13 bases between. Germline V CDR1 and CDR2: SGHRS, YFSETQ. The CDR3 runs 13 residues. CDR3 sequence: CASSSMTEGEAFF. CDR3 sequence (DNA): TGCGCCAGCAGCTCGATGACGGAAGGTGAAGCTTTCTTT.

Worth noting for this clone: Other DNA sequences in this sample translate to the same CDR3. The chain is built from TRBV11-2 and TRBJ2-5; D is unresolved. The germline gives CDR1 SGHAT, CDR2 FQNNGV. This CDR3 has 11 amino acids. V shed 3 bases and J shed 5 bases, with 4 bases lying between them. The CDR3 region has the DNA TGTGCCAGCAGCTTGGTCGAGACCCAGTACTTC. This gives the protein CASSLVETQYF.

The chain recombines TRBV28 with TRBJ1-3; unclear D gene. There are 11 residues in the CDR3. Germline CDR1 MDHEN, CDR2 SYDVKM. The V and J ends lost 4 bases and 10 bases respectively, with 8 bases between them. The CDR3 sequence is CASSSGVTIYF. In nucleotides, the CDR3 is TGTGCCAGCAGTTCCGGAGTTACCATATATTTT.

V usage is TRBV27 and J usage is TRBJ2-3; D ambiguous. Trimming cost V 8 bases and J 4 bases, with 4 bases left between them. Germline loops: CDR1 MNHEY, CDR2 SMNVEV (reference sequence). This CDR3 has 10 residues. The CDR3: CASWADTQYF. The CDR3 nucleotides read TGTGCCAGCTGGGCAGATACGCAGTATTTT.

This clone was counted many times. This chain links TRBV19 with TRBJ1-2, with D uncertain. This CDR3 has 14 residues. V was clipped by 3 bases and J by 0 bases, with 8 bases between them. Germline-derived CDR1 and CDR2 are LNHDA and SQIVND (reference sequence). CDR3 in amino acids: CASSIVGANYGYTF. The CDR3 DNA follows: TGTGCCAGTAGTATTGTCGGTGCTAACTATGGCTACACCTTC.

This clone was seen many times. The genes are TRBV15 and TRBJ2-2; TRBD1 might be the D (5 bases). The CDR3 totals 14 residues. CDR1 is LNHNV, CDR2 YYDKDF, per germline (reference sequence). Deletions cut 5 bases from V and 6 bases from J, with 13 bases between. The CDR3 loop reads CATSLTGYSGELFF. The CDR3 DNA is TGTGCCACCAGCCTAACAGGTTACTCCGGGGAGCTGTTTTTT.

The rearrangement joins TRBV15 to TRBJ2-7; D is possibly TRBD1 (5 bases). With 3 bases removed from V and 4 bases from J, the gap between germline ends came to 7 bases. Germline CDR1 LNHNV, CDR2 YYDKDF (reference sequence). The CDR3 consists of 12 residues. For the CDR3, the DNA is TGTGCCACCAGCAGTTCAGGGTACGAGCAGTACGTC. It specifies CATSSSGYEQYV.

In its sample, this clone was seen many times. This chain joins TRBV10-3 and TRBJ1-2, with unresolved D. The germline V gene encodes CDR1 ENHRY and CDR2 SYGVKD. Deletions cut 0 bases from V and 8 bases from J, with 7 bases between. The CDR3 length is 12 residues. The CDR3 loop reads CAISESGLGYTF. DNA of the CDR3: TGTGCCATCAGTGAGTCAGGCTTGGGCTACACCTTC.

The V call is TRBV10-2, the J call TRBJ2-3; 10 bases line up with TRBD2. This CDR3 comprises 15 residues. Germline lookup yields CDR1 WSHSY and CDR2 SAAADI. After removal of 4 bases from V and 2 bases from J, the junction contained 3 bases not matched to a gene. The CDR3 DNA sequence: TGCGCCAGCAGTGGGAGCGGGGGGGTCACAGATACGCAGTATTTT. Encoded protein: CASSGSGGVTDTQYF.

This clone was seen at least ten times. The chain couples TRBV9 to TRBJ2-4; D uncertain. Trimming took off 7 bases at V and 8 bases at J, with 7 bases between the two ends. Germline CDR1 reads SGDLS; CDR2 reads YYNGEE. The CDR3 runs 10 residues. CDR3 protein: CASQGDIQYF. The CDR3 region has the DNA TGTGCCAGCCAAGGAGACATTCAGTACTTC.

The V gene is TRBV28, the J gene TRBJ2-1; no definite D call. Germline-derived CDR1 and CDR2 are MDHEN and SYDVKM. V was trimmed by 4 bases and J by 3 bases, leaving 10 bases between them. The CDR3 totals 14 residues. The CDR3: CASSSHHLYNEQFF. CDR3 in DNA: TGTGCCAGCAGTTCCCACCACCTCTACAATGAGCAGTTCTTC.